This TCR beta chain was sequenced for a study of T cells in Graves' hyperthyroidism and ophthalmopathy. Points from the study as a whole: Most clonotypes expanded in the thyroid (above 0.001) were also present in blood.

This clonotype was recorded a few times. Its matching antigen is unknown. Trimming shortened V by 6 bases and J by 0 bases, and 8 bases separated the two germline ends. Germline V gene sequence: CDR1 MNHNS, CDR2 SASEGT. The CDR3 is 14 residues long. Template material for amplifying TCR beta CDR3 regions consisted of RNA transcripts. The HTBI primer set was used in a first-round RT-PCR of the TCR CDR3. TCRdb independently ran MiXCR on the multiplex PCR reads; one entry per CDR3 protein. The sample holds hundreds of thousands of distinct CDR3 sequences, 15% to 19% seen once. This receptor was taken from a young woman with Graves' hyperthyroidism. The specimen sequenced was blood. The chain employs TRBV6-1 and TRBJ2-2; a weak D match, TRBD1 (6 bases). CDR3 region: CASSRTANTGELFF. In DNA, the CDR3 is TGTGCCAGCAGCAGGACAGCGAACACCGGGGAGCTGTTTTTT.